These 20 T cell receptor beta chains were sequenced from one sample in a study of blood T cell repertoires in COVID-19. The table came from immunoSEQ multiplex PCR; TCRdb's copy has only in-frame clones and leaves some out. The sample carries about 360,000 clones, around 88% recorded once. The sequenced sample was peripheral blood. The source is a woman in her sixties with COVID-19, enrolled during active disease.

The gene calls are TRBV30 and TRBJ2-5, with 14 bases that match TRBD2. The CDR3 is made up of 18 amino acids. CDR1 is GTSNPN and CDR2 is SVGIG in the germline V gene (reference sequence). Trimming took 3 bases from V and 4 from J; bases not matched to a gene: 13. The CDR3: CAWRTRLAGGRSRETQYF. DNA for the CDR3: TGTGCCTGGAGGACCCGACTAGCGGGGGGGCGTTCGCGAGAGACCCAGTACTTC.

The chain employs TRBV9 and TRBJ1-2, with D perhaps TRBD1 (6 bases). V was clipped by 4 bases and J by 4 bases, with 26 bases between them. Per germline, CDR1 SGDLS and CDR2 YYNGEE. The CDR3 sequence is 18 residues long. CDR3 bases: TGTGCCAGCAGCCCCACGGGACACCGCTACGATCGTCGCTATGGCTACACCTTC. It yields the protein CASSPTGHRYDRRYGYTF.

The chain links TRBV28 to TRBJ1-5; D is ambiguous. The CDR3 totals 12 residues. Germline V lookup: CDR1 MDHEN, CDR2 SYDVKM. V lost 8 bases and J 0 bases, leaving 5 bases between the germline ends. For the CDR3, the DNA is TGTGCCAGCCGCGTTAGCAATCAGCCCCAGCATTTT. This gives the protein CASRVSNQPQHF.

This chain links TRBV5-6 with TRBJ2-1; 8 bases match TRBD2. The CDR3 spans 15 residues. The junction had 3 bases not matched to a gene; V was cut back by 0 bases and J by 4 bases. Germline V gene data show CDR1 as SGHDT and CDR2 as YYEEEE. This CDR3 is CASSLVAGGYNEQFF. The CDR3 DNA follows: TGTGCCAGCAGCTTGGTGGCGGGGGGATACAATGAGCAGTTCTTC. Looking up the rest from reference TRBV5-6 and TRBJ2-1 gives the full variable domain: DAGVTQSPTHLIKTRGQQVTLRCSPKSGHDTVSWYQQALGQGPQFIFQYYEEEERQRGNFPDRFSGHQFPNYSSELNVNALLLGDSALYLCASSLVAGGYNEQFFGPGTRLTVL.

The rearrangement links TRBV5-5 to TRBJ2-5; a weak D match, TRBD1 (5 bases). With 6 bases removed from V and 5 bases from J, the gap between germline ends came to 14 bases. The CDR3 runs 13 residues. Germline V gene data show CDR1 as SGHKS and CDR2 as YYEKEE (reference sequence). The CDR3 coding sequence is TGTGCCAGCAACTTTGGGGCCGAGGAGACCCAGTACTTC. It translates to CASNFGAEETQYF.

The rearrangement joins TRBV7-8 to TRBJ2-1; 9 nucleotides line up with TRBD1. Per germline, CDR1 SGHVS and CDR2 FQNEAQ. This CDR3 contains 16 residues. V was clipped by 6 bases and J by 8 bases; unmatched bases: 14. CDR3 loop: CASSLRIQGAGDEQFF. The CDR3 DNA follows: TGTGCCAGCAGTCTACGGATACAGGGGGCGGGCGATGAGCAGTTCTTC. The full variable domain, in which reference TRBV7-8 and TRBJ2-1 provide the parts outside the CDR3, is GAGVSQSPRYKVAKRGQDVALRCDPISGHVSLFWYQQALGQGPEFLTYFQNEAQLDKSGLPSDRFFAERPEGSVSTLKIQRTQQEDSAVYLCASSLRIQGAGDEQFFGPGTRLTVL.

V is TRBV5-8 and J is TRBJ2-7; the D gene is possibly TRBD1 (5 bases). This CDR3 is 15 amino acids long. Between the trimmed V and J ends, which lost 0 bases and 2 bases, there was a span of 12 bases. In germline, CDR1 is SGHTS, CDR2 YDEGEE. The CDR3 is CASSLAGWGTYEQYF. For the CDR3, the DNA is TGTGCCAGCAGCTTGGCTGGGTGGGGCACCTACGAGCAGTACTTC.

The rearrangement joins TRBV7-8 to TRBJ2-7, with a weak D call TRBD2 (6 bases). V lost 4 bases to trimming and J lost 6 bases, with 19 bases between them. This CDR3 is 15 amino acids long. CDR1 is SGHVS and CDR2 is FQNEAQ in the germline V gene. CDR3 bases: TGTGCCAGCAGCTACTCCGGGACTGCCTTAGGCGAGCAGTACTTC. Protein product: CASSYSGTALGEQYF.

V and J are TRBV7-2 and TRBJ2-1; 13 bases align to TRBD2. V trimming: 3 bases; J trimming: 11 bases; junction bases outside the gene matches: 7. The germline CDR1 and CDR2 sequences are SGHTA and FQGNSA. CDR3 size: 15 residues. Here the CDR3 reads CASSFVGLAGEKQFF. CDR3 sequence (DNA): TGTGCCAGCAGCTTCGTTGGACTAGCGGGGGAAAAGCAGTTCTTC.

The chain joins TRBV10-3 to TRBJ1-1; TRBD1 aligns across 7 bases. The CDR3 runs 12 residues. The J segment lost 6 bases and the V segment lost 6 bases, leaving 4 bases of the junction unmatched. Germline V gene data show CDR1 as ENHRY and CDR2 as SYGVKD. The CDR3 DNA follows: TGTGCCATCAGCAACAGGGGTGCTGAAGCTTTCTTT. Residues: CAISNRGAEAFF.

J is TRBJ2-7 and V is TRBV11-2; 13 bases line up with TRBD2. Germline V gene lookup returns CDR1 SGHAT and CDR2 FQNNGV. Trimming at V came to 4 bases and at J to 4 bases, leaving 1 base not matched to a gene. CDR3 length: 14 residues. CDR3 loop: CASSSLAGGYEQYF. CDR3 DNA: TGTGCCAGCAGCTCACTAGCGGGGGGGTACGAGCAGTACTTC.

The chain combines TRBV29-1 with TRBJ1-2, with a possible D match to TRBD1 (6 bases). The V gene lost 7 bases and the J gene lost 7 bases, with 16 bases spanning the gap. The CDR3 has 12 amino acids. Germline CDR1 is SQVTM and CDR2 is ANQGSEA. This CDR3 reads CSAADSFFGYTF. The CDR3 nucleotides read TGCAGCGCCGCGGACAGTTTCTTTGGCTACACCTTC. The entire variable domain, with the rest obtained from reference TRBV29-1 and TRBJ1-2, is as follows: SAVISQKPSRDICQRGTSLTIQCQVDSQVTMMFWYRQQPGQSLTLIATANQGSEATYESGFVIDKFPISRPNLTFSTLTVSNMSPEDSSIYLCSAADSFFGYTFGSGTRLTVV.

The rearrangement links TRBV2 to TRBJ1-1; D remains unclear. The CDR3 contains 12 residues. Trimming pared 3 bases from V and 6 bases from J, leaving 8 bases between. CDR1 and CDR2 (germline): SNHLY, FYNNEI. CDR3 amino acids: CASSEGSAEAFF. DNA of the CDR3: TGTGCCAGCAGTGAGGGGAGCGCTGAAGCTTTCTTT.

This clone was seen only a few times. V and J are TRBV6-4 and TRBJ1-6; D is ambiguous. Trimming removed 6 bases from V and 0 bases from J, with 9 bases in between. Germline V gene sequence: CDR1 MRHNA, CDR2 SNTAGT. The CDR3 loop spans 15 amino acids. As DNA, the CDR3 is TGTGCCAGCAGGGCGGGGAGCTCCTATAATTCACCCCTCCACTTT. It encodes CASRAGSSYNSPLHF.

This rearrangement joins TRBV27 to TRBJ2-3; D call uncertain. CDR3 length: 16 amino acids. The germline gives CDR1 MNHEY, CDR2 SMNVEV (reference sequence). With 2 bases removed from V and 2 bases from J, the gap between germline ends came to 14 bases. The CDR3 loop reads CASSLGAPPYTDTQYF. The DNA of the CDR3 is TGTGCCAGCAGTTTAGGAGCGCCTCCCTACACAGATACGCAGTATTTT.

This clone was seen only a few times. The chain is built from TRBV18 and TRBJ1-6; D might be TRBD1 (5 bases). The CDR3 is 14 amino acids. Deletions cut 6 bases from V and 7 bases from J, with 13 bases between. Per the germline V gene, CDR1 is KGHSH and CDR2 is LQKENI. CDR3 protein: CASSLGQGNSPLHF. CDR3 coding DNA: TGTGCCAGCTCTCTGGGGCAGGGAAATTCACCCCTCCACTTT.

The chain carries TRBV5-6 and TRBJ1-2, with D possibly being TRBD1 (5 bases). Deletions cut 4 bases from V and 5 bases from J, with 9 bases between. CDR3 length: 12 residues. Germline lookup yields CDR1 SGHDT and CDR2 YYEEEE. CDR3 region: CASSLQEYGYTF. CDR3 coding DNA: TGTGCCAGCAGCCTACAGGAGTATGGCTACACCTTC.

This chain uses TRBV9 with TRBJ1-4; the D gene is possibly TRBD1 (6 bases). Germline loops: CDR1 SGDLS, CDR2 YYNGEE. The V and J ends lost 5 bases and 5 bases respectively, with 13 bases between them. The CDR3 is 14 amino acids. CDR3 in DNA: TGTGCCAGCAGTGCGCCAAGGGGGAATGAAAAACTGTTTTTT. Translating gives CASSAPRGNEKLFF.

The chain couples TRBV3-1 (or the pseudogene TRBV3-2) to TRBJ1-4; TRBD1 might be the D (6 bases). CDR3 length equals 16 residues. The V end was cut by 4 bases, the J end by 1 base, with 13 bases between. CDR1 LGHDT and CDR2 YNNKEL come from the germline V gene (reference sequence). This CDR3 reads CASSPYTGITNEKLFF. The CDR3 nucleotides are TGTGCCAGCAGCCCCTACACAGGGATAACTAATGAAAAACTGTTTTTT.

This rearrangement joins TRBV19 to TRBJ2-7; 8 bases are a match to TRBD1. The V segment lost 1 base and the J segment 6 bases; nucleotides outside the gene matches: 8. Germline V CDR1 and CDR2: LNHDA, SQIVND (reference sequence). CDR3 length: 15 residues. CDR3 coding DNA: TGTGCCAGTAGTATAGGCGGGACAGGTCGAGGCGAGCAGTACTTC. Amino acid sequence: CASSIGGTGRGEQYF.